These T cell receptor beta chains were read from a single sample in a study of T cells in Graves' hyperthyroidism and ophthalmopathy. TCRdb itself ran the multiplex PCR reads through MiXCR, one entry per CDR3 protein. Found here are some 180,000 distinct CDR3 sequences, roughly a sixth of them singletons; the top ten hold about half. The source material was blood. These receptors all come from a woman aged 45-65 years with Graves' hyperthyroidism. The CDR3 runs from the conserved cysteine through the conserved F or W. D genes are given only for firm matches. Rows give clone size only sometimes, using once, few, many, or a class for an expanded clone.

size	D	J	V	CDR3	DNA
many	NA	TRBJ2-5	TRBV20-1	CSARRGLALETQYF	TGCAGTGCTAGGAGAGGTCTAGCGTTAGAGACCCAGTACTTC
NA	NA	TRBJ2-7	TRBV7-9	CASSSKDSFSGEQYF	TGTGCCAGCAGCTCAAAGGACAGCTTTTCGGGGGAGCAGTACTTC
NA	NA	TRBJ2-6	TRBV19	CASVWTGSGANVLTF	TGTGCCAGTGTATGGACCGGCTCTGGGGCCAACGTCCTGACTTTC
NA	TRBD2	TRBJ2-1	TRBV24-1	CATSDPGTSGRAVNEQFF	TGTGCCACCAGTGATCCCGGGACTAGCGGGAGGGCCGTCAATGAGCAGTTCTTC
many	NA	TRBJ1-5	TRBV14	CASSAGLDQPQHF	TGTGCCAGCAGCGCGGGGCTGGATCAGCCCCAGCATTTT
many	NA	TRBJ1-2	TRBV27	CASSLAGRYGYTF	TGTGCCAGCAGTTTGGCGGGACGGTATGGCTACACCTTC
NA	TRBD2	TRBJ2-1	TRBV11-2	CASSLEEPSGSYNEQFF	TGTGCCAGCAGCTTAGAAGAGCCTAGCGGGAGTTACAATGAGCAGTTCTTC
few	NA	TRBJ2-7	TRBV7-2	CASSLLAVRTYEQYF	TGTGCCAGCAGCTTACTGGCAGTGAGAACCTACGAGCAGTACTTC
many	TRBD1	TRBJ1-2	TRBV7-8	CASTTGQLRSNYGYTF	TGTGCCAGCACCACGGGACAGCTACGCTCTAACTATGGCTACACCTTC
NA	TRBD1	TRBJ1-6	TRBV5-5	CASSLLWDRARGYNSPLHF	TGTGCCAGCAGCTTGCTTTGGGACAGGGCCCGGGGCTATAATTCACCCCTCCACTTT
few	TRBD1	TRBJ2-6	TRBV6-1	CASSEFDRGVLGANVLTF	TGTGCCAGCAGTGAATTTGACAGGGGCGTACTTGGGGCCAACGTCCTGACTTTC
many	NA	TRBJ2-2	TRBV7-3	CASRPTSLTGELFF	TGTGCCAGCAGGCCTACTAGTTTGACCGGGGAGCTGTTTTTT
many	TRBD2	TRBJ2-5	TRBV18	CASSPGLEQETQYF	TGTGCCAGCTCACCCGGACTAGAACAAGAGACCCAGTACTTC
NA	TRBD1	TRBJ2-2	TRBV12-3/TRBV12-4	CASGTGIVGELFF	TGTGCCAGCGGGACAGGGATTGTCGGGGAGCTGTTTTTT
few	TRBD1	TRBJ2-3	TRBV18	CASSPTGQGTDTQYF	TGTGCCAGCTCACCCACGGGACAGGGCACAGATACGCAGTATTTT
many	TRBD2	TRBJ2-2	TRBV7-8	CASSLGFAGVGTGELFF	TGTGCCAGCAGCTTAGGGTTTGCGGGAGTTGGCACCGGGGAGCTGTTTTTT
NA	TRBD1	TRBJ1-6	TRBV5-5	CASSQFPGQSNSPLHF	TGTGCCAGCAGCCAATTCCCGGGACAGAGTAATTCACCCCTCCACTTT
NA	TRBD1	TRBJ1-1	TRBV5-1	CASSWEGQVNTEAFF	TGCGCCAGCAGCTGGGAGGGACAGGTGAACACTGAAGCTTTCTTT
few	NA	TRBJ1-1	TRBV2	CASQGGLNTEAFF	TGTGCCAGCCAAGGGGGGCTGAACACTGAAGCTTTCTTT
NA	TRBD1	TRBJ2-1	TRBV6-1	CASRGDRGAYNEQFF	TGTGCCAGCAGGGGGGACAGGGGGGCCTACAATGAGCAGTTCTTC
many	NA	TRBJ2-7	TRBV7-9	CASSLSRQPYEQYF	TGTGCCAGCAGCTTATCCCGGCAGCCCTACGAGCAGTACTTC
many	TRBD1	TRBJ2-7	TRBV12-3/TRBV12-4	CASSLGGQVYEQYF	TGTGCCAGCAGTTTGGGGGGACAGGTGTACGAGCAGTACTTC
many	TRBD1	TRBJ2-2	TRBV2	CASSLRQGSGGELFF	TGTGCCAGCAGTTTACGACAGGGGAGTGGCGGGGAGCTGTTTTTT
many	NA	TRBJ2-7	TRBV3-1	CASSRVAVYEQYF	TGTGCCAGCAGCCGTGTAGCGGTCTACGAGCAGTACTTC
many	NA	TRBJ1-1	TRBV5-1	CASSFGGMNTEAFF	TGCGCCAGCAGCTTTGGGGGGATGAACACTGAAGCTTTCTTT
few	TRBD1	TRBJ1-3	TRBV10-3	CAINAGTGLSSGNTIYF	TGTGCCATCAACGCCGGGACAGGGCTCTCCTCTGGAAACACCATATATTTT
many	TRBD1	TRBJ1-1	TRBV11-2	CASSFETPLLTGATSLSAFF	TGTGCCAGCAGCTTTGAAACCCCCCTACTTACAGGGGCCACGAGCCTTTCGGCTTTCTTT
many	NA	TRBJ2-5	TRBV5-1	CASSFRVGTETQYF	TGCGCCAGCAGCTTCAGGGTTGGAACGGAGACCCAGTACTTC
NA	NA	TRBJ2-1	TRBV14	CASSQDRGSIIYNEQFF	TGTGCCAGCAGCCAAGATAGGGGTAGCATCATTTACAATGAGCAGTTCTTC
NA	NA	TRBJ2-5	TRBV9	CASSVAETGLETQYF	TGTGCCAGCAGCGTAGCGGAGACAGGATTGGAGACCCAGTACTTC
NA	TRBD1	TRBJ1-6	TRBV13	CASSEGTDNSPLHF	TGTGCCAGCAGTGAGGGGACAGATAATTCACCCCTCCACTTT
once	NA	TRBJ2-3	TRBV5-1	CASSFVQDYTDTQYF	TGCGCCAGCAGCTTTGTGCAAGATTACACAGATACGCAGTATTTT